This is a list of T cell receptor beta chains from one sample in a study of blood T cell repertoires in COVID-19. Sequenced by immunoSEQ multiplex PCR; TCRdb stores in-frame clones only, minus some. The table includes approximately 140,000 clones, about nine tenths detected once. What was sequenced was peripheral blood. These receptors originate from a human donor in a cohort sampled during active COVID-19. The CDR3 runs from the conserved cysteine through the conserved F or W. A D gene is named only where the DNA matches it firmly. Rows may omit the clone size; those that give it use once, few, many or a size class.

CDR3: CASSQGATQPQHF
DNA: TGTGCCAGCAGCCAAGGGGCAACCCAGCCCCAGCATTTT
size: .
V: TRBV14
D: .
J: TRBJ1-5

CDR3: CASSHRTQPVEAFF
DNA: TGTGCCAGCAGCCACCGGACACAGCCGGTGGAAGCTTTCTTT
size: once
V: TRBV6-5
D: .
J: TRBJ1-1

CDR3: CASSHGTSKETQYF
DNA: TGTGCCAGCAGCCATGGGACTAGCAAAGAGACCCAGTACTTC
size: .
V: TRBV5-4
D: TRBD2
J: TRBJ2-5

CDR3: CASSRLAGGYEQYF
DNA: TGTGCCAGCAGCAGACTAGCGGGGGGGTACGAGCAGTACTTC
size: once
V: TRBV28
D: TRBD2
J: TRBJ2-7

CDR3: CASRHDRVGTGELFF
DNA: TGTGCCAGTAGACATGACAGGGTGGGGACCGGGGAGCTGTTTTTT
size: .
V: TRBV19
D: TRBD1
J: TRBJ2-2

CDR3: CASTPTSGGADTQYF
DNA: TGTGCCAGCACTCCCACTAGCGGGGGGGCAGATACGCAGTATTTT
size: .
V: TRBV6-5
D: TRBD2
J: TRBJ2-3

CDR3: CASGTGGGDTQYF
DNA: TGTGCCAGCGGGACGGGGGGCGGGGATACGCAGTATTTT
size: .
V: TRBV6-5
D: .
J: TRBJ2-3

CDR3: CASSGEVPGDTQYF
DNA: TGTGCCAGCAGTGGGGAGGTACCCGGAGATACGCAGTATTTT
size: .
V: TRBV6-4
D: .
J: TRBJ2-3

CDR3: CASSRDRGTGELFF
DNA: TGTGCCAGTAGCAGGGACAGGGGCACCGGGGAGCTGTTTTTT
size: once
V: TRBV19
D: TRBD1
J: TRBJ2-2

CDR3: CASSFPGRHYGYTF
DNA: TGTGCCAGCAGCTTCCCGGGGAGACACTATGGCTACACCTTC
size: .
V: TRBV7-8
D: .
J: TRBJ1-2

CDR3: CASSIRGTNEKLFF
DNA: TGTGCCAGTAGTATCAGGGGGACTAATGAAAAACTGTTTTTT
size: few
V: TRBV19
D: TRBD1
J: TRBJ1-4

CDR3: CASSLGGALSDTQYF
DNA: TGTGCCAGCAGCTTAGGTGGGGCCTTGTCAGATACGCAGTATTTT
size: .
V: TRBV7-9
D: .
J: TRBJ2-3

CDR3: CASSPGTGRDSPLHF
DNA: TGTGCCAGCAGTCCAGGGACAGGGAGGGATTCACCCCTCCACTTT
size: .
V: TRBV28
D: TRBD1
J: TRBJ1-6

CDR3: CASSFGQSEQFF
DNA: TGTGCCAGCAGTTTTGGACAGAGCGAGCAGTTCTTC
size: .
V: TRBV28
D: .
J: TRBJ2-1

CDR3: CASISREGKTEAFF
DNA: TGCGCCAGCATAAGTCGCGAGGGTAAAACTGAAGCTTTCTTT
size: few
V: TRBV23-1
D: .
J: TRBJ1-1

CDR3: CAISEDSSYEQYF
DNA: TGTGCCATCAGTGAGGACAGCTCCTACGAGCAGTACTTC
size: .
V: TRBV10-3
D: .
J: TRBJ2-7